This T cell receptor beta chain stems from a study of T-cell reconstitution after alpha-beta-depleted transplantation in children. Study-wide results and limits: After transplant, at about two months, alpha-beta T cells were reportedly derived from several hundred expanded graft clones. T cells produced anew were the main source of T-cell counts and diversity one year after transplant.

Between the trimmed V and J ends, which lost 4 bases and 2 bases, there was a span of 16 bases. Germline CDR1 MDHEN, CDR2 SYDVKM. The length of the CDR3 is 16 residues. This clonotype was observed at least ten times. Antigen specificity is unknown. Unique molecular identifiers were incorporated into the prepared TCRbeta library. TCRdb called the PCR reads again in MiXCR, with one record for every CDR3 protein. This table has about 170,000 distinct CDR3 sequences, 11% appearing once. This TCR derives from a boy aged 2 to 10 with acute myeloid leukemia, due to receive a stem cell transplant. This chain connects TRBV28 to TRBJ2-3, with a tentative D call TRBD2 (7 bases). The sample here was PBMCs, taken before TCRalphabeta/CD19-depleted stem cell transplant. In DNA, the CDR3 is TGTGCCAGCAGTTCCCTGGGGGGGCCCGACACAGATACGCAGTATTTT. Translating it yields CASSSLGGPDTDTQYF.